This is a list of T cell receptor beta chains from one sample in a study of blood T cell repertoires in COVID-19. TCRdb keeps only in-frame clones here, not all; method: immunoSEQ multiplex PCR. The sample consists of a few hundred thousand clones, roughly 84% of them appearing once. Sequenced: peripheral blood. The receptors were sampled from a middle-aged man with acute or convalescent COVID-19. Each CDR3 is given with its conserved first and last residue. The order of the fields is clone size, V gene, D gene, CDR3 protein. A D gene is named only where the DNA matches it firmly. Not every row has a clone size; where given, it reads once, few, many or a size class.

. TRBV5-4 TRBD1 CASRKQGATDTQYF
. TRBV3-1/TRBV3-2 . CASSPTVSGNTIYF
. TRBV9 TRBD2 CASSEPLAGRADTQYF
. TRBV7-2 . CASSLERGYRTDTQYF
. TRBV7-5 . CASSPNTF
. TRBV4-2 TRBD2 CASSQSSGGAYEQYF
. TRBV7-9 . CASSRYDSGNTIYF
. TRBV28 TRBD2 CASRPPGLARMGDTQYF
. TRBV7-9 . CASSFRFTGTQETQYF
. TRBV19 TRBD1 CASSIRGSETQYF
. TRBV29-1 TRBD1 CSVDRGLNTEAFF
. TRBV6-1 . CASSETGTLVAKNIQYF
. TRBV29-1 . CSVTGISYEQYF
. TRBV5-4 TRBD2 CASSPRAGVSSYNEQFF
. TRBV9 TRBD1 CASSDAPGTGGLNEQFF
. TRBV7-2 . CASSLRTTNTEAFF
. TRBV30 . CAWNRGSSYNEQFF
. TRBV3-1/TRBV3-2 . CASSREAGSPLHF
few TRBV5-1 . CASRGGASGAEAFF
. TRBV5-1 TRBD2 CASSSSGGEVSDTQYF
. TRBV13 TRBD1 CASSSGQTLRHNYGYTF
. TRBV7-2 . CASSLRRVDTEAFF
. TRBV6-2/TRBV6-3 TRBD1 CASRPHRQGVHHEQYF
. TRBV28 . CASGPDLRAQHF
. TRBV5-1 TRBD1 CASSPSTGGGSRANVLTF
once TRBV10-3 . CAIRNTKTQYF
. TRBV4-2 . CASSQDSGVGDTEAFF
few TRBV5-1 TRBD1 CASSLKALGQISGNTIYF
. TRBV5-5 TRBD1 CASRRTGPYGYTF
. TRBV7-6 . CASSLGAGNSPLHF
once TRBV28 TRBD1 CASSPWDRGAPSTEAFF
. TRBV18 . CASSQDTQYF
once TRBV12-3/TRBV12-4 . CASSRRVIGAFF
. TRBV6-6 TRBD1 CAITTGPLRGYTF
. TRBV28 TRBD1 CASSLGTGGLTDTQYF
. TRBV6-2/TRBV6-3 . CASSLSSYGYTF
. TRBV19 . CASSIWLGDTQYF
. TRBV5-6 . CASSGLGSRYGYTF
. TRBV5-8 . CASSLVQGPNEKLFF